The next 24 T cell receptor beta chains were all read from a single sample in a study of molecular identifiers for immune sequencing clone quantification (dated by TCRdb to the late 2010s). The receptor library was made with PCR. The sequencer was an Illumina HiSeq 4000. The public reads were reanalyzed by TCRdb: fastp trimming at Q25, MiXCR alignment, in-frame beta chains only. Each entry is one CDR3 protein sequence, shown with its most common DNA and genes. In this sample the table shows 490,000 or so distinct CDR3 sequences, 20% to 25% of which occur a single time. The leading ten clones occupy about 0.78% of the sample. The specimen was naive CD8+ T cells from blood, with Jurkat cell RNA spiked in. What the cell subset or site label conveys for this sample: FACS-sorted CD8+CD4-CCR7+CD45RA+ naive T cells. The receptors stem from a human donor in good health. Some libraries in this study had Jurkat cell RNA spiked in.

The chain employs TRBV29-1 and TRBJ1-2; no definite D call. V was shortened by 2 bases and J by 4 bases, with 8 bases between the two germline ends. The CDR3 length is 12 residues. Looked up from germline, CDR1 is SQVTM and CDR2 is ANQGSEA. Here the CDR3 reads CSVEYRGYGYTF. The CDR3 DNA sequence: TGCAGCGTTGAATACAGAGGCTATGGCTACACCTTC.

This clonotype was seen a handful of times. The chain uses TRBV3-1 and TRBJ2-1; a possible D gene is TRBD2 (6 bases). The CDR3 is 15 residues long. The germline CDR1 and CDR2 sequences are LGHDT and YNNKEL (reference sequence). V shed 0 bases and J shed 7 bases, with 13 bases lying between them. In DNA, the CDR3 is TGTGCCAGCAGCCAAGATCCCGATAGCGGTAATGAGCAGTTCTTC. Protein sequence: CASSQDPDSGNEQFF.

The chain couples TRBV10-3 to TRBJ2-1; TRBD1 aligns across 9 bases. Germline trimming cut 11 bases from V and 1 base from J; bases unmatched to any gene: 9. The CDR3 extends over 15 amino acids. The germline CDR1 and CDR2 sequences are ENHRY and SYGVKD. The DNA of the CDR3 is TGTGCCCTCCGGCCGGACAGGGGTTCCTACAATGAGCAGTTCTTC. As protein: CALRPDRGSYNEQFF.

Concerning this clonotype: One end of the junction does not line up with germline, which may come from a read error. In DNA form, the CDR3 reads TGTGCCAGCAGACCTGGGGGCGGGTCACAAGAGACCCAGTGCTTC. Protein product: CASRPGGGSQETQCF. V usage is TRBV12-3 or TRBV12-4 and J usage is TRBJ2-5, with D tentatively TRBD1 (6 bases). There are 15 residues in the CDR3.

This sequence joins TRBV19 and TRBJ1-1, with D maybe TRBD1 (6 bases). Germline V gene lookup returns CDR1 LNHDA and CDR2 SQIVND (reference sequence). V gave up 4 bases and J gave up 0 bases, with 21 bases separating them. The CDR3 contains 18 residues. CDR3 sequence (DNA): TGTGCCAGTAGTACCCGACAGACAAGAGGGGGGATGAACACTGAAGCTTTCTTT. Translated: CASSTRQTRGGMNTEAFF.

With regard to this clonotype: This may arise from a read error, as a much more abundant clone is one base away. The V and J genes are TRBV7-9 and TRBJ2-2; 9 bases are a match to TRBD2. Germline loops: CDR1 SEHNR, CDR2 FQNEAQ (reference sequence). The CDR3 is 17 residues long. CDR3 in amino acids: CASSLDPGLALTWELFF. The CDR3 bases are TGTGCCAGCAGCTTAGATCCGGGACTAGCCCTCACCTGGGAGCTGTTTTTT.

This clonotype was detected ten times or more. CDR3 region: CLERPRFGEAVNTEAFF. In DNA form, the CDR3 reads TGTCTCGAACGACCTAGGTTCGGGGAAGCAGTGAACACTGAAGCTTTCTTT. The rearrangement links TRBV7-9 to TRBJ1-1; D uncertain. Germline V gives CDR1 SEHNR, CDR2 FQNEAQ (reference sequence). The CDR3 covers 17 residues.

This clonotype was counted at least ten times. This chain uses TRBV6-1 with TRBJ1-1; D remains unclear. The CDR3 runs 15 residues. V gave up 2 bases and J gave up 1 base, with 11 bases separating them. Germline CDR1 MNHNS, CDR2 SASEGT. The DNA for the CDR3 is TGTGCCAGCAGTGAAATGGGTCAGAGGAACACTGAAGCTTTCTTT. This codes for CASSEMGQRNTEAFF.

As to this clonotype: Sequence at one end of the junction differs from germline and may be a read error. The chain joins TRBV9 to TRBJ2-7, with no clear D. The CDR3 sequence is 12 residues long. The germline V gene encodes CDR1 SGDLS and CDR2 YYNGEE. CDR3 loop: CANSPNSYEQYF. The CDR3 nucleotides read TGTGCCAACAGCCCAAATAGCTACGAGCAGTACTTC.

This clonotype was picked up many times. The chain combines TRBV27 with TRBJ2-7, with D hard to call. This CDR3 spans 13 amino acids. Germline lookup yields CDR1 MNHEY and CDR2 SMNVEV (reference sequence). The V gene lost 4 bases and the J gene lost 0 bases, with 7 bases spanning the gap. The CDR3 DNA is TGTGCCAGCAGTTCCGCCCTCTCCTACGAGCAGTACTTC. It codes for CASSSALSYEQYF.

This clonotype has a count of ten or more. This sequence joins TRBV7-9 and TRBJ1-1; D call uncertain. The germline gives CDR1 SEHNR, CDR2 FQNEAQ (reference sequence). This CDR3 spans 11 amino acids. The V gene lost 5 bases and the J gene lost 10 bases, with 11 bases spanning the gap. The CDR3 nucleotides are TGTGCCAGCAGCGAACATCATGGAGCTTTCTTT. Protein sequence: CASSEHHGAFF.

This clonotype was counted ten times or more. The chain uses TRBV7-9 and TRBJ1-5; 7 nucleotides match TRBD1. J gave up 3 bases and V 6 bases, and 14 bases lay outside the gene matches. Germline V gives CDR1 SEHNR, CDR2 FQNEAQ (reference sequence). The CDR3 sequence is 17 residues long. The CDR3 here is CASSQSVDRVNNQPQHF. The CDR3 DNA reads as TGTGCCAGCAGTCAATCCGTAGACAGGGTCAACAATCAGCCCCAGCATTTT.

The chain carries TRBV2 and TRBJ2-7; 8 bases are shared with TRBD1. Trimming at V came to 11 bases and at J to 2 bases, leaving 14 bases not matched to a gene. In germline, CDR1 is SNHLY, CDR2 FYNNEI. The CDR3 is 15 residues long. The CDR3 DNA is TGTGCCGGCCTGGGCCCCCGGACAGGGACCTACGAGCAGTACTTC. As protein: CAGLGPRTGTYEQYF. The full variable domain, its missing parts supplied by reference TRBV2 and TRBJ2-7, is EPEVTQTPSHQVTQMGQEVILRCVPISNHLYFYWYRQILGQKVEFLVSFYNNEISEKSEIFDDQFSVERPDGSNFTLKIRSTKLEDSAMYFCAGLGPRTGTYEQYFGPGTRLTVT.

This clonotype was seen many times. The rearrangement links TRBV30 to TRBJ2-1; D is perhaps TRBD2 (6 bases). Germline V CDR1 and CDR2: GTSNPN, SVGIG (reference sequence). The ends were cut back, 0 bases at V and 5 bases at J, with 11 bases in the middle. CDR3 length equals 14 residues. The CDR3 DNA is TGTGCCTGGAGTGTAGGTATAGCGGACAATGAGCAGTTCTTC. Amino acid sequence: CAWSVGIADNEQFF.

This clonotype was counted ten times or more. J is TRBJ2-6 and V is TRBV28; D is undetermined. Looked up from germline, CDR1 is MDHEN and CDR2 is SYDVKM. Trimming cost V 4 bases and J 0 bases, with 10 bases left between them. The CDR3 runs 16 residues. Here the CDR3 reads CASSSLVYSGANVLTF. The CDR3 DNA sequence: TGTGCCAGCAGTTCCCTGGTCTACTCTGGGGCCAACGTCCTGACTTTC.

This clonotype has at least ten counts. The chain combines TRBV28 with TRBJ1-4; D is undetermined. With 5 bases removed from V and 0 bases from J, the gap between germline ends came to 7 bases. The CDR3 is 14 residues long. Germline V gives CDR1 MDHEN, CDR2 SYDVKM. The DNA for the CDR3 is TGTGCCAGCAGTACGAAAGCAACTAATGAAAAACTGTTTTTT. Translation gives CASSTKATNEKLFF.

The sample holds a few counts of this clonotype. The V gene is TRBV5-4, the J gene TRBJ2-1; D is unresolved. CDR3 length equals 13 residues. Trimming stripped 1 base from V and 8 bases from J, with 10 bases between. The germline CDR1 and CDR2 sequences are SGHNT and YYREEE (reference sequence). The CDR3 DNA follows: TGTGCCAGCAGCTTGAGCCCGGCAGATGAGCAGTTCTTC. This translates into CASSLSPADEQFF.

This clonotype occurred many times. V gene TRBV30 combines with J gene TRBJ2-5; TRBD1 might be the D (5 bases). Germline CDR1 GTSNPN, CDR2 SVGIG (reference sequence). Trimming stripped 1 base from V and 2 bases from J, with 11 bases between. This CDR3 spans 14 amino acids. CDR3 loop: CAWSGTGGQETQYF. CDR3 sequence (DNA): TGTGCCTGGAGTGGTACAGGCGGACAAGAGACCCAGTACTTC.

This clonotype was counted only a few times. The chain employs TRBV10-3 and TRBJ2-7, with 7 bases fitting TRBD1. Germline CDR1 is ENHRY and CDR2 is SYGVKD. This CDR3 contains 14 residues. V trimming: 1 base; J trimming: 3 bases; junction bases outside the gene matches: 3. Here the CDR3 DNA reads TGTGCCATCAGTGAGTGGGACAGTAACTACGAGCAGTACTTC. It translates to CAISEWDSNYEQYF.

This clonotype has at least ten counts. The CDR3 here is CASSLESTGELFF. The CDR3, as DNA: TGTGCCAGCAGCTTAGAATCCACCGGGGAGCTGTTTTTT. This sequence joins TRBV13 and TRBJ2-2; D ambiguous. Germline loops: CDR1 PRHDT, CDR2 FYEKMQ (reference sequence). There are 13 residues in the CDR3. The germline V and J ends were trimmed by 1 base and 4 bases, with 4 bases remaining between them.

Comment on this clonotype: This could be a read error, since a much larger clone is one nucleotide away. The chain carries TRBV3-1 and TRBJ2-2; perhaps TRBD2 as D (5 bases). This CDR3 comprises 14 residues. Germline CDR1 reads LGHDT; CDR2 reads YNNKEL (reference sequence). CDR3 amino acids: CASSPGGFPGELSF. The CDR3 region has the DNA TGTGCCAGCAGCCCCGGTGGATTTCCCGGGGAGCTGTCTTTT. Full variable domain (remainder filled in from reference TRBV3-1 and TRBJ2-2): DTAVSQTPKYLVTQMGNDKSIKCEQNLGHDTMYWYKQDSKKFLKIMFSYNNKELIINETVPNRFSPKSPDKAHLNLHINSLELGDSAVYFCASSPGGFPGELSFGEGSRLTVL.

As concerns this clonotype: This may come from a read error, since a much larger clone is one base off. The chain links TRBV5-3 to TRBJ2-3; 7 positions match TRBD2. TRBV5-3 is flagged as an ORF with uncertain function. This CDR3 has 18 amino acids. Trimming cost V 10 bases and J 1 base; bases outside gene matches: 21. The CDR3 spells CARSLSTPSGTRTDTQYF. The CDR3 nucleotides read TGTGCCCGCAGCCTAAGTACCCCTAGCGGCACCCGCACAGATACGCAGTATTTT.

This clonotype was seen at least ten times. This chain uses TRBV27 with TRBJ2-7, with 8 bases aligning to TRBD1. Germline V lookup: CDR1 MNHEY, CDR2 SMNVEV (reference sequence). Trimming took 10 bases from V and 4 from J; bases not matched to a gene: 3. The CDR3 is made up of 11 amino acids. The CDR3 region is CATRQGYEQYF. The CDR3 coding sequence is TGTGCCACCAGACAGGGGTACGAGCAGTACTTC.

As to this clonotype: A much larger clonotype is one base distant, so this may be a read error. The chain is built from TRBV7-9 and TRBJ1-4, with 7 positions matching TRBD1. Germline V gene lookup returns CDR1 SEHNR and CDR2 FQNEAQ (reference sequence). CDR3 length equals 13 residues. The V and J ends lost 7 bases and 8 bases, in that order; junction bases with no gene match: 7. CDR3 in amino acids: CASTGTVYEKLFF. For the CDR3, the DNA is TGTGCCAGCACCGGGACAGTGTACGAAAAACTGTTTTTT.